This T cell receptor beta chain was sequenced in a study of human T cells and chemical hapten exposure. Study-wide background: Cases of alopecia areata, totalis or universalis occurred in a predominantly female patient group.

This CDR3 region has 17 residues. Trimming pared 6 bases from V and 0 bases from J, leaving 15 bases between. In germline, CDR1 is MNHEY, CDR2 SVGEGT. This clonotype was observed once. Indicated time point: patch test 3, about 24 weeks after DPC sensitization. Treatment denoted: therapeutic diphenylcyclopropenone sensitization with weekly scalp DPC. Individual cDNA molecules each carried unique molecular identifiers attached by the library. TCRdb fed the RACE reads into MiXCR, producing one record per CDR3 protein. The table shows 150,000 to 200,000 distinct CDR3 sequences, with about 22% occurring only once.

The rearrangement joins TRBV6-2 or TRBV6-3 to TRBJ2-6; D is uncertain. The TCR originated in a woman between 40 and 50 years old with alopecia areata. Some clones in this sample may be carry-over from other donors' samples. This specimen was whole blood, taken in connection with sensitization to the hapten diphenylcyclopropenone (DPC). CDR3: CASRRLGHSSGANVLTF. For the CDR3, the DNA is TGTGCCAGCAGGCGCCTAGGGCATAGCTCTGGGGCCAACGTCCTGACTTTC.